The text below deals with one T cell receptor (beta chain). Germline CDR1 and CDR2: MDHEN and SYDVKM. The CDR3 is 16 residues long. The V segment lost 3 bases and the J segment 1 base; nucleotides outside the gene matches: 8. This entry is derived from a study of blood T cell repertoires in COVID-19. TCRdb keeps only in-frame clones here, not all; method: immunoSEQ multiplex PCR. Among 470,000 or so clones listed, 75% to 90% were seen once. Sequencing was done on a sample of peripheral blood. The chain uses TRBV28 and TRBJ1-1, with 7 bases lining up with TRBD1. The source is a woman aged 30 to 39 with acute or convalescent COVID-19. CDR3 protein: CASSLRGQPGNTEAFF. The CDR3 DNA reads as TGTGCCAGCAGTTTGCGGGGACAGCCCGGGAACACTGAAGCTTTCTTT.